The rows below give T cell receptor beta chains drawn from one sample of a study of T cells in Graves' hyperthyroidism and ophthalmopathy. In TCRdb, the multiplex PCR reads were re-called with MiXCR into one record per CDR3 protein. The sample holds fewer than 750,000 distinct CDR3 sequences, about 45% seen once. The sequenced sample consisted of peripheral blood or thyroid tissue (not recorded which). The source is a young woman with Graves' hyperthyroidism. CDR3s leave out the opening cysteine and the closing phenylalanine or tryptophan.

cdr3_aa v_call
ASAGQGPAESYGYT TRBV6-2/TRBV6-3
AISGTGVAGNTIY TRBV10-3
ASNNFRGTFNTGELF TRBV3-1
ATSDLSGLAGGNGYT TRBV24-1
ASSMVAYGYT TRBV19
ASSAGTGILETQY TRBV7-9
ASSWASGSAYEQY TRBV12-3/TRBV12-4
ASRGSTDTQY TRBV12-3/TRBV12-4
SAKRDSASGTT TRBV20-1
ATSDPLGGLGYT TRBV24-1
SARGPGASSYNSPLH TRBV20-1
ASSDNRPLGYT TRBV6-1
ATSLERDEQY TRBV24-1
SARVWRQGADEQY TRBV20-1
SVAGTADGQPQH TRBV20-1
AISQGGQGGNYGYT TRBV10-3
ASSLFGVNQPQH TRBV5-4
AIKGYEKLF TRBV2
ASSSTYNEQF TRBV12-3/TRBV12-4
ASSEYGSTDTQY TRBV25-1
AISEGTTSGQETQY TRBV10-3
ASSSRTLTRGYT TRBV7-3
ASSFSAGSRKTQY TRBV12-3/TRBV12-4
AISVDATNEKLF TRBV10-3
SALAGLAGFTGELF TRBV20-1
SVRKRGTPNDEQY TRBV29-1
ASSLWIQTGGRVTEAF TRBV5-6
ASRAGRGQTQY TRBV11-3
AISRYLTDTQY TRBV10-3
SVDLAGGYT TRBV29-1
ASSDRDRGDTEAF TRBV5-1
ASSRRRSGQGYQPQH TRBV19
SARDLAGYNEQF TRBV20-1
ASRTQGGGFEAF TRBV6-5
ASSSDKTYEQY TRBV7-9
ATSDLTGDYGYT TRBV24-1
ATSSGQTLGTEAF TRBV15
SGNDRGGHYGYT TRBV20-1
ASSYSGSGTEAF TRBV11-2
LAGAGSYEQY TRBV20-1
ASSQPTDSSGNTIY TRBV4-1
SVEDEGTYGANVLT TRBV20-1
SAPILGMLATEAF TRBV20-1
ASSDTGGGYGYT TRBV12-3/TRBV12-4
ASSFGGYSNQPQH TRBV2
SVEDLVGRRNTEAF TRBV29-1
ASSPWSDTSNQPQH TRBV6-5
ASSLAGGAETQY TRBV5-8
AISKSVAEETQY TRBV10-3
ASSIYAGEQY TRBV19
ASSQEGILTGANVLT TRBV4-2